Listed here are 32 T cell receptor beta chains from one sample, sequenced in a study of control samples from healthy donors and cancer patients. Clones were read by immunoSEQ multiplex PCR, and TCRdb kept only the in-frame ones, dropping some. Of 20,000 to 30,000 clones in the sample, approximately 90% are singletons; the top ten hold roughly 13%. The sequencing input was PBMCs. The receptors originated from a man aged 50-60 years with lung cancer.

The chain employs TRBV27 and TRBJ2-7, with D tentatively TRBD1 (6 bases). Germline-derived CDR1 and CDR2 are MNHEY and SMNVEV (reference sequence). V was cut by 1 base and J by 2 bases, with 15 bases left in between. This CDR3 has 16 amino acids. The CDR3 loop reads CASSLYWDTVPYEQYF. CDR3 DNA: TGTGCCAGCAGTTTATACTGGGACACCGTACCCTACGAGCAGTACTTC.

The V gene is TRBV27, the J gene TRBJ1-2, with D unclear. V shed 2 bases and J shed 11 bases, with 15 bases lying between them. Germline CDR1 is MNHEY and CDR2 is SMNVEV (reference sequence). The CDR3 has 13 amino acids. Here the CDR3 DNA reads TGTGCCAGCAGTTTAACCGTAAGGACGGGGTACACCTTC. This encodes CASSLTVRTGYTF.

The V call is TRBV10-3, the J call TRBJ2-1; the D is unclear. V shed 2 bases and J shed 5 bases, with 13 bases lying between them. Looked up from germline, CDR1 is ENHRY and CDR2 is SYGVKD. CDR3 length equals 15 residues. For the CDR3, the DNA is TGTGCCATCAGTGAGGGGGTACTTTTCAACAATGAGCAGTTCTTC. It is translated as CAISEGVLFNNEQFF.

The chain employs TRBV27 and TRBJ1-2; no clear D gene. The CDR3 extends over 16 amino acids. V gave up 0 bases and J gave up 7 bases, with 18 bases separating them. Germline-derived CDR1 and CDR2 are MNHEY and SMNVEV (reference sequence). The CDR3 reads CASSLSGGLLRIGYTF. Here the CDR3 DNA reads TGTGCCAGCAGTTTATCGGGCGGCCTCCTGCGGATTGGCTACACCTTC.

The DNA of the CDR3 is TGTGCCAGCAGACCGAACTATGGCTACACCTTC. It yields the protein CASRPNYGYTF. The V call is TRBV28, the J call TRBJ1-2, with D unresolved. CDR1 and CDR2 (germline): MDHEN, SYDVKM. Trimming took off 6 bases at V and 2 bases at J, with 4 bases between the two ends. The CDR3 has 11 amino acids.

This sequence joins TRBV3-1 (or the pseudogene TRBV3-2) and TRBJ2-1; D is ambiguous. The CDR3 length is 15 residues. Per germline, CDR1 LGHDT and CDR2 YNNKEL (reference sequence). V lost 0 bases to trimming and J lost 4 bases, with 10 bases between them. Here the CDR3 reads CASSQDRQFYNEQFF. In DNA, the CDR3 is TGTGCCAGCAGCCAAGATCGGCAGTTTTACAATGAGCAGTTCTTC.

V and J are TRBV19 and TRBJ2-1; D is undetermined. Trimming pared 0 bases from V and 0 bases from J, leaving 6 bases between. The CDR3 totals 15 residues. The germline CDR1 and CDR2 sequences are LNHDA and SQIVND (reference sequence). This CDR3 reads CASSIDRRSYNEQFF. The DNA for the CDR3 is TGTGCCAGTAGTATAGATCGCCGCTCCTACAATGAGCAGTTCTTC.

The chain joins TRBV5-4 to TRBJ1-2; D gene unclear. This CDR3 is 14 amino acids long. CDR1 is SGHNT, CDR2 YYREEE, per germline (reference sequence). V shed 7 bases and J shed 3 bases, with 16 bases lying between them. The chain's CDR3 is CASSKEGSHYGYTF. The DNA of the CDR3 is TGTGCCAGCTCAAAGGAGGGTTCCCACTATGGCTACACCTTC.

V gene TRBV28 combines with J gene TRBJ2-1; the D gene is possibly TRBD1 (5 bases). The germline V gene encodes CDR1 MDHEN and CDR2 SYDVKM. With 7 bases removed from V and 6 bases from J, the gap between germline ends came to 16 bases. This CDR3 spans 14 amino acids. The CDR3 DNA sequence: TGTGCCAGCATTACCCAGGGTACAAGCAATGAGCAGTTCTTC. It specifies CASITQGTSNEQFF.

The rearrangement uses TRBV5-4 and TRBJ1-2, with D perhaps TRBD1 (5 bases). The CDR3 length is 14 residues. Germline loops: CDR1 SGHNT, CDR2 YYREEE (reference sequence). V dropped 0 bases and J dropped 4 bases, with 10 bases sitting between them. CDR3 in DNA: TGTGCCAGCAGCTTGGAATGGGGGAGCTATGGCTACACCTTC. It encodes CASSLEWGSYGYTF.

V gene TRBV7-9 combines with J gene TRBJ1-1; D unresolved. The CDR3 loop spans 9 amino acids. V was cut by 4 bases and J by 8 bases, with 2 bases left in between. The V gene's germline CDR1 is SEHNR and CDR2 FQNEAQ (reference sequence). CDR3 in amino acids: CASSYEAFF. The CDR3 DNA reads TGTGCCAGCAGCTACGAAGCTTTCTTT.

This rearrangement joins TRBV7-2 to TRBJ1-1, with TRBD1 matching over 9 bases. The CDR3 covers 15 residues. The V gene's germline CDR1 is SGHTA and CDR2 FQGNSA. After removal of 5 bases from V and 1 base from J, the junction contained 5 bases not matched to a gene. As DNA, the CDR3 is TGTGCCAGCAGCCCCCTGGGACAGGGGAACACTGAAGCTTTCTTT. It yields the protein CASSPLGQGNTEAFF.

The chain uses TRBV7-9 and TRBJ2-3; D is unresolved. V lost 5 bases to trimming and J lost 4 bases, with 10 bases between them. Germline loops: CDR1 SEHNR, CDR2 FQNEAQ (reference sequence). The CDR3 consists of 13 residues. CDR3 coding DNA: TGTGCCAGCAGCCTTCGGCCCCCAGATACGCAGTATTTT. It yields the protein CASSLRPPDTQYF.

This chain links TRBV6-6 with TRBJ2-4; D gene unclear. The CDR3 runs to 14 residues. From germline, CDR1 is MNHNY and CDR2 SVGAGI (reference sequence). Trimming pared 6 bases from V and 8 bases from J, leaving 17 bases between. The CDR3 DNA reads as TGTGCCAGCAGAAGCCTCGAGGATATGGACATTCAGTACTTC. Protein: CASRSLEDMDIQYF.

CDR3 coding DNA: TGTGCCAGCAGTTTAGATGAATCTTCGGAAGCTTTCTTT. Protein: CASSLDESSEAFF. The rearrangement uses TRBV27 and TRBJ1-1, with no clear D. Germline V gene data show CDR1 as MNHEY and CDR2 as SMNVEV (reference sequence). The CDR3 is 13 amino acids. V lost 2 bases and J lost 8, with 12 bases in between.

For the CDR3, the DNA is TGTGCCAGCAGCTTTGGGCAGAGCTCCTACGAGCAGTACTTC. Translation gives CASSFGQSSYEQYF. V is TRBV7-2 and J is TRBJ2-7; D gene ambiguous. Trimming took 3 bases from V and 0 from J, leaving 9 bases between them. CDR1 is SGHTA and CDR2 is FQGNSA in the germline V gene. The CDR3 is 14 amino acids.

The chain recombines TRBV12-3 or TRBV12-4 with TRBJ2-5; the D gene is possibly TRBD1 (6 bases). Trimming took off 5 bases at V and 2 bases at J, with 9 bases between the two ends. The CDR3 loop spans 13 amino acids. CDR3 protein: CASSRTAQETQYF. The CDR3 DNA follows: TGTGCCAGCAGTCGGACAGCTCAAGAGACCCAGTACTTC.

The rearrangement links TRBV16 to TRBJ1-6; the D is unclear. The CDR3 covers 13 residues. The V and J ends lost 4 bases and 17 bases respectively, with 18 bases between them. CDR1 is KGHSY, CDR2 FQNENV, per germline. CDR3 protein: CASSRLDLPSVHF. In nucleotides, the CDR3 is TGTGCCAGCAGCCGACTCGACCTTCCCTCCGTCCACTTT.

This chain uses TRBV7-8 with TRBJ1-1, with D possibly matching TRBD1 (6 bases). Germline CDR1 SGHVS, CDR2 FQNEAQ. V lost 3 bases to trimming and J lost 3 bases, with 20 bases between them. The CDR3 covers 17 residues. CDR3 region: CASSLWETGVGDTEAFF. In DNA form, the CDR3 reads TGTGCCAGCAGCTTGTGGGAGACAGGAGTGGGGGACACTGAAGCTTTCTTT.

This rearrangement joins TRBV7-9 to TRBJ2-1; tentative D call: TRBD1 (6 bases). This CDR3 region has 15 residues. Trimming took 1 base from V and 6 from J, leaving 13 bases between them. CDR1 and CDR2 from the germline V gene are SEHNR and FQNEAQ (reference sequence). The CDR3 is CASSLEHSRGNEQFF. The CDR3 nucleotides are TGTGCCAGCAGCTTAGAACATTCCAGGGGCAATGAGCAGTTCTTC.

DNA of the CDR3: TGTGCCAGCAGCCCCCTAAGACAGTATAGGAATTCACCCCTCCACTTT. As protein: CASSPLRQYRNSPLHF. The V call is TRBV3-1 (or the pseudogene TRBV3-2), the J call TRBJ1-6; D may be TRBD1 (5 bases). V lost 4 bases and J lost 7, with 17 bases in between. The CDR3 spans 16 residues. Germline V gene lookup returns CDR1 LGHDT and CDR2 YNNKEL (reference sequence).

This sequence joins TRBV15 and TRBJ2-3; D remains unclear. Germline V gene sequence: CDR1 LNHNV, CDR2 YYDKDF (reference sequence). V lost 0 bases and J lost 2, with 9 bases in between. The CDR3 runs to 15 residues. CDR3 region: CATSRDAANTDTQYF. The DNA for the CDR3 is TGTGCCACCAGCAGAGATGCAGCTAACACAGATACGCAGTATTTT.

The gene calls are TRBV19 and TRBJ2-2; D is uncertain. Germline CDR1 reads LNHDA; CDR2 reads SQIVND (reference sequence). Trimming removed 6 bases at V and 0 bases at J, with 14 bases between. CDR3 size: 16 residues. This CDR3 is CASSALDPANTGELFF. As DNA, the CDR3 is TGTGCCAGTAGCGCCCTGGACCCAGCGAACACCGGGGAGCTGTTTTTT.

The chain combines TRBV6-5 with TRBJ2-7; 9 nucleotides agree with TRBD2. V dropped 10 bases and J dropped 2; count of bases not matched to a gene: 9. CDR3 length equals 14 residues. Germline V lookup: CDR1 MNHEY, CDR2 SVGAGI. CDR3 in amino acids: CATISGGLAYEQYF. The CDR3 DNA reads as TGTGCCACCATAAGCGGGGGGCTGGCCTACGAGCAGTACTTC.

In nucleotides, the CDR3 is TGTGCCAGCAGCACAGGATCAACTAATGAAAAACTGTTTTTT. The encoded protein is CASSTGSTNEKLFF. This sequence joins TRBV6-5 and TRBJ1-4, with a tentative D call TRBD1 (5 bases). CDR1 is MNHEY, CDR2 SVGAGI, per germline. The CDR3 has 14 amino acids. Trimming cost V 6 bases and J 0 bases, with 8 bases left between them.

The CDR3: CASSFLGADEQFF. CDR3 DNA sequence: TGTGCCAGCAGCTTTCTGGGGGCGGATGAGCAGTTCTTC. The chain uses TRBV7-9 and TRBJ2-1, with TRBD1 as a possible D gene (6 bases). Germline CDR1 reads SEHNR; CDR2 reads FQNEAQ (reference sequence). The CDR3 covers 13 residues. Trimming took off 3 bases at V and 8 bases at J, with 11 bases between the two ends.

This clone was seen a few times. The chain links TRBV12-3 or TRBV12-4 to TRBJ2-2; D gene unclear. V was trimmed by 2 bases and J by 3 bases, leaving 1 base between them. The CDR3 is 12 amino acids. DNA of the CDR3: TGTGCCAGCAGTTTACACACCGGGGAGCTGTTTTTT. It yields the protein CASSLHTGELFF.

This chain joins TRBV19 and TRBJ1-6, with a weak D call TRBD1 (5 bases). This CDR3 region has 14 residues. V was trimmed by 4 bases and J by 9 bases, leaving 13 bases between them. Germline CDR1 is LNHDA and CDR2 is SQIVND (reference sequence). The CDR3, as DNA: TGTGCCAGTAGTAAAGGGGAGAGGGGTTCACCCCTCCACTTT. Its translation is CASSKGERGSPLHF.

V gene TRBV10-3 combines with J gene TRBJ1-1, with D possibly matching TRBD1 (6 bases). The ends were cut back, 1 base at V and 11 bases at J, with 20 bases in the middle. The CDR3 sequence is 15 residues long. The germline V gene encodes CDR1 ENHRY and CDR2 SYGVKD. The CDR3 DNA sequence: TGTGCCATCAGTGAGTTATCCCAGGGGCGGAGTGAGGCTTTCTTT. Encoded protein: CAISELSQGRSEAFF.

The chain has TRBV6-6 and TRBJ1-1, with 9 bases aligning to TRBD1. CDR1 is MNHNY and CDR2 is SVGAGI in the germline V gene (reference sequence). J gave up 7 bases and V 0 bases, and 6 bases lay outside the gene matches. This CDR3 is built from 15 residues. For the CDR3, the DNA is TGTGCCAGCAGTTACTCGACAGGGGGTGCTGATGAAGCTTTCTTT. It codes for CASSYSTGGADEAFF.

The chain carries TRBV11-2 and TRBJ1-5, with D uncertain. V dropped 5 bases and J dropped 2 bases, with 10 bases sitting between them. CDR1 and CDR2 (germline): SGHAT, FQNNGV. The CDR3 is 14 residues long. The CDR3 is CASSTRGGNQPQHF. CDR3 sequence (DNA): TGTGCCAGCAGCACCCGGGGTGGCAATCAGCCCCAGCATTTT.

CDR3 DNA: TGCGCCAGCAGCCAAGTAACGGATACGCAGTATTTT. Translated, it gives CASSQVTDTQYF. The chain links TRBV4-1 to TRBJ2-3; no firm D call. Trimming took 1 base from V and 6 from J, leaving 5 bases between them. Germline-derived CDR1 and CDR2 are MGHRA and YSYEKL. The CDR3 is 12 amino acids.